These 18 T cell receptor beta chains share one sample of origin, sequenced in a study of CD8+CD57+ T cells in acquired aplastic anemia. Patients picked for sequencing had shown CD8+CD57+ cell expansion detected by flow cytometry. TCR beta VDJ and CDR3 profiling used genomic DNA as template. In TCRdb, the reads were re-called with MiXCR into one record per CDR3 protein. The data contain 80,000 to 100,000 distinct CDR3 sequences, less than 75% of them singletons. Sequenced: sorted CD4+, CD8+, or CD8+CD57+ T cells (not recorded which) from PBMCs. These receptors were obtained from a human donor with aplastic anemia.

This clonotype was counted between two and nine times. The rearrangement links TRBV15 to TRBJ1-1; no clear D. Deletions cut 0 bases from V and 8 bases from J, with 13 bases between. The CDR3 length is 14 residues. Germline V gene sequence: CDR1 LNHNV, CDR2 YYDKDF (reference sequence). CDR3 nucleotide sequence: TGTGCCACCAGCAGAGATTTCCAAGCCCAAGAAGCTTTCTTT. It codes for CATSRDFQAQEAFF. The full variable domain, with the rest looked up from reference TRBV15 and TRBJ1-1, is DAMVIQNPRYQVTQFGKPVTLSCSQTLNHNVMYWYQQKSSQAPKLLFHYYDKDFNNEADTPDNFQSRRPNTSFCFLDIRSPGLGDTAMYLCATSRDFQAQEAFFGQGTRLTVV.

This clonotype was counted many times. The chain employs TRBV20-1 and TRBJ2-1; D unresolved. V lost 0 bases and J 8 bases, leaving 11 bases between the germline ends. CDR1 and CDR2 from the germline V gene are DFQATT and SNEGSKA (reference sequence). This CDR3 has 13 amino acids. In DNA, the CDR3 is TGCAGTGCTAGAGATTCAAATGATTATGAGCAGTTCTTC. This codes for CSARDSNDYEQFF.

The chain's CDR3 is CASSLAGNSNQPQHF. CDR3 coding DNA: TGTGCCAGCAGCTTAGCAGGGAATAGCAATCAGCCCCAGCATTTT. The chain employs TRBV7-9 and TRBJ1-5, with unresolved D. Germline V gene lookup returns CDR1 SEHNR and CDR2 FQNEAQ (reference sequence). Trimming stripped 0 bases from V and 0 bases from J, with 6 bases between. CDR3 length: 15 residues.

There are many counts of this clonotype. A junction end diverges from the germline sequence, so it may reflect a read error. The chain is built from TRBV7-9 and TRBJ2-5, with D tentatively TRBD1 or TRBD2 (6 bases each). CDR3 size: 14 residues. Germline CDR1 is SEHNR and CDR2 is FQNEAQ (reference sequence). CDR3 region: CASLLGGYQETQYF. In DNA form, the CDR3 reads TGTGCCAGCCTTTTAGGGGGGTACCAGGAGACCCAGTACTTC. Using reference TRBV7-9 and TRBJ2-5 for the parts outside the CDR3, the full variable domain is DTGVSQNPRHKITKRGQNVTFRCDPISEHNRLYWYRQTLGQGPEFLTYFQNEAQLEKSRLLSDRFSAERPKGSFSTLEIQRTEQGDSAMYLCASLLGGYQETQYFGPGTRLLVL.

The chain employs TRBV29-1 and TRBJ1-1; no definite D call. V was clipped by 3 bases and J by 8 bases, with 4 bases between them. Germline V gene data show CDR1 as SQVTM and CDR2 as ANQGSEA. This CDR3 spans 9 amino acids. The CDR3 region is CSVEPEAFF. CDR3 in DNA: TGCAGCGTTGAGCCCGAAGCTTTCTTT.

J is TRBJ2-7 and V is TRBV15; 9 bases fit TRBD1. V trimming: 5 bases; J trimming: 3 bases; junction bases outside the gene matches: 8. The CDR3 contains 15 residues. The V gene's germline CDR1 is LNHNV and CDR2 YYDKDF (reference sequence). Here the CDR3 reads CATSVRDRENYEQYF. The CDR3 DNA sequence: TGTGCCACCAGCGTCCGGGACAGGGAGAACTACGAGCAGTACTTC.

The rearrangement links TRBV20-1 to TRBJ2-7; 9 bases agree with TRBD1. The CDR3 totals 13 residues. Germline V CDR1 and CDR2: DFQATT, SNEGSKA (reference sequence). J lost 4 bases, V lost 3 bases, and 4 bases had no gene match. As DNA, the CDR3 is TGCAGTGCTAGGGGACAGGGCGATTACGAGCAGTACTTC. Its translation: CSARGQGDYEQYF.

The rearrangement links TRBV15 to TRBJ2-5; D not resolved. There are 15 residues in the CDR3. The germline V gene encodes CDR1 LNHNV and CDR2 YYDKDF (reference sequence). Trimming cost V 4 bases and J 2 bases, with 14 bases left between them. CDR3 bases: TGTGCCACCAGCACCTCATCCCGGGTTCAAGAGACCCAGTACTTC. Its translation: CATSTSSRVQETQYF.

As to this clonotype: A read error may produce the germline difference seen at one junction end. The V gene is TRBV7-9, the J gene TRBJ1-2, with TRBD1 matching over 9 bases. Germline V gives CDR1 SEHNR, CDR2 FQNEAQ (reference sequence). The CDR3 has 15 amino acids. The CDR3: CASSQGARTGDGYTF. The CDR3 bases are TGCGCCAGCAGCCAAGGCGCGAGGACAGGGGATGGCTACACCTTC.

The rearrangement links TRBV6-5 to TRBJ2-3; D gene unclear. The V gene's germline CDR1 is MNHEY and CDR2 SVGAGI. Trimming took off 0 bases at V and 2 bases at J, with 9 bases between the two ends. CDR3 size: 15 residues. The CDR3 sequence: CASSYSTHSTDTQYF. In DNA form, the CDR3 reads TGTGCCAGCAGTTACTCGACGCATTCCACAGATACGCAGTATTTT.

This clonotype was counted many times. CDR3 nucleotides: TGTGCCAGCAGCTTAGACGGAAATGAGCAGTTCTTC. This gives the protein CASSLDGNEQFF. This chain connects TRBV13 to TRBJ2-1; D is uncertain. The CDR3 contains 12 residues. V was pared by 1 base and J by 7 bases, with 5 bases between. In germline, CDR1 is PRHDT, CDR2 FYEKMQ (reference sequence).

The chain carries TRBV12-3 or TRBV12-4 and TRBJ2-2; no reliable D call. With 0 bases removed from V and 5 bases from J, the gap between germline ends came to 7 bases. The CDR3 is 14 amino acids. CDR3 sequence reads: CASSLADRTGELFF. DNA of the CDR3: TGTGCCAGCAGTTTAGCCGACCGGACCGGGGAGCTGTTTTTT.

The chain links TRBV12-3 or TRBV12-4 to TRBJ2-7; D possibly corresponds to TRBD2 (5 bases). The CDR3 spans 14 residues. The V end was cut by 6 bases, the J end by 0 bases, with 12 bases between. The CDR3 DNA reads as TGTGCCAGCAGCGTAGGAGCGGACTCCTACGAGCAGTACTTC. This codes for CASSVGADSYEQYF.

The chain is built from TRBV19 and TRBJ2-3; possible D gene TRBD2, 6 bases. The CDR3 has 14 residues. CDR1 is LNHDA and CDR2 is SQIVND in the germline V gene (reference sequence). V shed 5 bases and J shed 0 bases, with 9 bases lying between them. In DNA form, the CDR3 reads TGTGCCAGTAGTGCTAGCGATAGCACAGATACGCAGTATTTT. Translating gives CASSASDSTDTQYF.

This chain joins TRBV20-1 and TRBJ2-1; D is uncertain. Germline CDR1 is DFQATT and CDR2 is SNEGSKA (reference sequence). Trimming took 2 bases from V and 6 from J, leaving 17 bases between them. This CDR3 has 15 amino acids. CDR3 sequence (DNA): TGCAGTGCTAGACCGGGCGCCGGATTGGTCAATGAGCAGTTCTTC. Residues: CSARPGAGLVNEQFF.

V and J are TRBV7-3 and TRBJ2-2; D remains ambiguous. The CDR3 runs to 14 residues. V was pared by 2 bases and J by 1 base, with 5 bases between. Per the germline V gene, CDR1 is SGHTA and CDR2 is FQGTGA. CDR3 sequence (DNA): TGTGCCAGCAGCTTAGCATGGAACACCGGGGAGCTGTTTTTT. Translated: CASSLAWNTGELFF.

The chain links TRBV20-1 to TRBJ2-7, with D unclear. The V gene's germline CDR1 is DFQATT and CDR2 SNEGSKA (reference sequence). The V end lost 1 base, the J end lost 2 bases, and 9 bases lay between the germline ends. The CDR3 spans 13 residues. Here the CDR3 reads CSARGQVTYEQYF. As DNA, the CDR3 is TGCAGTGCTAGAGGGCAGGTGACCTACGAGCAGTACTTC.

In its sample, this clonotype was seen many times. The chain employs TRBV5-1 and TRBJ2-7; no clear D gene. The germline V gene has CDR1 SGHRS and CDR2 YFSETQ. Between the trimmed V and J ends, which lost 0 bases and 10 bases, there was a span of 17 bases. The CDR3 is 14 amino acids. CDR3 nucleotide sequence: TGCGCCAGCAGCTTGGAGGATAAGTCCGGGCCTCAGTACTTC. Translating gives CASSLEDKSGPQYF.